The sequence of this TCR beta chain was determined in a study of radiation and T cells in renal cell carcinoma. Study-level results: In blood, top tumor clones expanded by 2 weeks, shrinking by 4. Pretreatment tumor biopsies were lacking, so baseline clonotypes are unknown.

Measured with immunoSEQ multiplex PCR; TCRdb has only the in-frame clones, and not every one. The data show around 99,000 clones, about 79% seen once. The CDR3 loop spans 14 amino acids. Trimming pared 3 bases from V and 4 bases from J, leaving 7 bases between. Germline V gives CDR1 KGHSH, CDR2 LQKENI. Points on this clone: Its target is not known.

Specified time point: blood 4 weeks post-SBRT, at nephrectomy. Treatment in this sample: 15 Gy SBRT to primary tumor, nephrectomy 4 weeks later. Nephrectomy followed 15 Gy stereotactic body radiation by 4 weeks. Blood was sampled at baseline, 2 weeks and 4 weeks after SBRT. This clonotype originated in a man aged 55 to 69 with renal cell carcinoma. The source material was blood, sampled from a patient whose treatment included radiotherapy and nephrectomy. The rearrangement uses TRBV18 and TRBJ2-6, with D unclear. The CDR3 here is CASSPEAGANVLTF. DNA of the CDR3: TGTGCCAGCTCACCTGAGGCCGGGGCCAACGTCCTGACTTTC.